This TCR beta chain was identified in a study of technical replicates of blood from several donors. Profiling relied on immunoSEQ multiplex PCR, and the TCRdb table lists in-frame clones only, not all of them. The repertoire consists of tens of thousands of clones, with roughly 90% occurring once and the leading ten covering about 4.3%. Germline assignment: CDR1 MNHEY and CDR2 SMNVEV (reference sequence). The CDR3 sequence is 15 residues long. The V gene lost 5 bases and the J gene lost 6 bases, with 18 bases spanning the gap. The chain combines TRBV27 with TRBJ2-3; possible D gene TRBD2, 7 bases. Sequencing was performed on PBMCs. The clonotype was recovered from a human donor in good health. Some clones in this sample may be carry-over from other donors' samples. Here the CDR3 reads CASSEFAGARDTQYF. DNA for the CDR3: TGTGCCAGCAGTGAATTTGCGGGGGCCCGGGATACGCAGTATTTT.